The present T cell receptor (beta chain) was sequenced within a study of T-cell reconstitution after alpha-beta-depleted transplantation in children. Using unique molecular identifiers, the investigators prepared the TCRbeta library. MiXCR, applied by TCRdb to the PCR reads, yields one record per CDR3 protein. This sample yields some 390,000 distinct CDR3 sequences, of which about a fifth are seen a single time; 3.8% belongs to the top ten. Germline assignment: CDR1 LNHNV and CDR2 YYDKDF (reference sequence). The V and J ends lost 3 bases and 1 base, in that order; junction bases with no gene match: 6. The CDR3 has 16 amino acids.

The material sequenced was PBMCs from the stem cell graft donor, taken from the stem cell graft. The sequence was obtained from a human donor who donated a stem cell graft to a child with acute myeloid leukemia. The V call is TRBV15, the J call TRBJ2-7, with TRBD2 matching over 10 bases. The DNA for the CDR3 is TGTGCCACCAGCAGTACTAGCGGGACGGGATCCTACGAGCAGTACTTC. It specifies CATSSTSGTGSYEQYF.